Following are 8 T cell receptor beta chains from one sample sequenced in a study of CD8+ T cells in alopecia areata. The treatment here: oral pan-JAK inhibitor, 5-10 mg twice daily. Extraction of RNA preceded its reverse transcription into cDNA, which served as the sequencing template. Sequencing was performed with immunoSEQ multiplex PCR; in TCRdb, only in-frame clones are kept and a portion is missing. The sample lists some 150,000 clones, around 82% occurring once. Material: CD8+ T cells sorted from blood, obtained at week 4, from a patient treated with tofacitinib. The receptors shown here come from a human donor with alopecia areata.

The gene calls are TRBV7-3 and TRBJ2-5; D unresolved. This CDR3 has 14 residues. CDR1 is SGHTA and CDR2 is FQGTGA in the germline V gene. Trimming stripped 1 base from V and 4 bases from J, with 10 bases between. The CDR3 loop reads CASSLSGWRETQYF. The CDR3 nucleotides read TGTGCCAGCAGCTTAAGCGGTTGGCGAGAGACCCAGTACTTC.

V is TRBV2 and J is TRBJ2-1; 8 nucleotides align to TRBD2. V lost 3 bases, J lost 6 bases, and 13 bases stayed unmatched. In germline, CDR1 is SNHLY, CDR2 FYNNEI. CDR3 length: 17 residues. The CDR3 nucleotides read TGTGCCAGCAGTGAGTACGAGGCGGGGGGCCCATCCAATGAGCAGTTCTTC. Translation gives CASSEYEAGGPSNEQFF. The variable domain in full, with the rest retrieved from reference TRBV2 and TRBJ2-1, is EPEVTQTPSHQVTQMGQEVILRCVPISNHLYFYWYRQILGQKVEFLVSFYNNEISEKSEIFDDQFSVERPDGSNFTLKIRSTKLEDSAMYFCASSEYEAGGPSNEQFFGPGTRLTVL.

The gene calls are TRBV9 and TRBJ2-2, with D possibly being TRBD1 or TRBD2 (5 bases each). This CDR3 spans 16 amino acids. Germline V gene sequence: CDR1 SGDLS, CDR2 YYNGEE. Trimming left V 4 bases short and J 4 bases short, with 17 bases between. The CDR3 bases are TGTGCCAGCAGCTTTCGACACGGGGCGAGCACCGGGGAGCTGTTTTTT. The encoded protein is CASSFRHGASTGELFF.

The V gene is TRBV27, the J gene TRBJ2-7; D call uncertain. With 2 bases removed from V and 3 bases from J, the gap between germline ends came to 11 bases. The CDR3 length is 14 residues. Germline-derived CDR1 and CDR2 are MNHEY and SMNVEV (reference sequence). CDR3 sequence: CASSLGSGSYEQYF. CDR3 DNA sequence: TGTGCCAGCAGTTTAGGGTCAGGCAGCTACGAGCAGTACTTC.

Remarks on this clone: This sample includes further DNA sequences coding for the same CDR3. This chain connects TRBV7-6 to TRBJ2-5; TRBD2 is a possible D gene (6 bases). Germline V gives CDR1 SGHVS, CDR2 FNYEAQ. The CDR3 has 14 amino acids. Trimming shortened V by 1 base and J by 5 bases, and 11 bases separated the two germline ends. Written as DNA, the CDR3 is TGTGCCAGCAGCTTAGAGGCGGGGAGGGAGACCCAGTACTTC. Amino acids: CASSLEAGRETQYF.

The genes are TRBV2 and TRBJ2-1; TRBD2 aligns across 8 bases. After removal of 6 bases from V and 5 bases from J, the junction contained 15 bases not matched to a gene. There are 17 residues in the CDR3. Germline loops: CDR1 SNHLY, CDR2 FYNNEI. CDR3 nucleotides: TGTGCCAGCAGCGCCCGGGGTTCAGCGGGGGTTCACAATGAGCAGTTCTTC. Translating gives CASSARGSAGVHNEQFF. Filled out from reference TRBV2 and TRBJ2-1, the complete variable domain reads EPEVTQTPSHQVTQMGQEVILRCVPISNHLYFYWYRQILGQKVEFLVSFYNNEISEKSEIFDDQFSVERPDGSNFTLKIRSTKLEDSAMYFCASSARGSAGVHNEQFFGPGTRLTVL.

The rearrangement uses TRBV29-1 and TRBJ1-2; D may be TRBD1 (6 bases). The V end lost 0 bases, the J end lost 4 bases, and 9 bases lay between the germline ends. Germline lookup yields CDR1 SQVTM and CDR2 ANQGSEA. This CDR3 has 13 residues. CDR3 nucleotide sequence: TGCAGCGTTGAAGATGACAGGTTCTATGGCTACACCTTC. Its translation: CSVEDDRFYGYTF.

This clone has just one count. The chain has TRBV29-1 and TRBJ2-3; tentative D call: TRBD1 (6 bases). The CDR3 has 18 amino acids. Germline CDR1 reads SQVTM; CDR2 reads ANQGSEA. V lost 7 bases to trimming and J lost 3 bases, with 29 bases between them. The CDR3 is CSGPSGTLLGGRTDTQYF. The CDR3 DNA is TGCAGCGGACCGTCCGGGACACTACTAGGAGGTCGGACAGATACGCAGTATTTT.